This TCR beta chain was captured by sequencing in a study of shared clonotypes between healthy human individuals. Only in-frame clones appear in the TCRdb table, and some are missing; sequencing was by immunoSEQ multiplex PCR. The table has 300,000 to 350,000 clones, around 67% seen once. Germline CDR1 reads SNHLY; CDR2 reads FYNNEI. After removal of 6 bases from V and 8 bases from J, the junction contained 10 bases not matched to a gene. The CDR3 covers 15 residues. The sample consisted of memory CD4+ T cells sorted from blood. This sample's subset: CD45RA-negative fraction. This TCR came from a man aged 30 to 39 in good health. The chain couples TRBV2 to TRBJ1-6, with TRBD1 identical over 7 bases. CDR3 nucleotide sequence: TGTGCCAGCAGGACCGGGGACAGAGTGGATTCACCCCTCCACTTT. This translates into CASRTGDRVDSPLHF. Using reference TRBV2 and TRBJ1-6 for the parts outside the CDR3, the full variable domain is EPEVTQTPSHQVTQMGQEVILRCVPISNHLYFYWYRQILGQKVEFLVSFYNNEISEKSEIFDDQFSVERPDGSNFTLKIRSTKLEDSAMYFCASRTGDRVDSPLHFGNGTRLTVT.